A selection of T cell receptor beta chains follows, all from one sample in a study of regulatory T cells in long-lasting Graves disease. TCRdb re-analysed the multiplex PCR reads in MiXCR, keeping a single row per CDR3 protein. The table records 600,000 to 800,000 distinct CDR3 sequences, 30% of them present only once. Specimen: peripheral blood mononuclear cells (PBMCs), collected when the disease was refractory, from a patient treated with antithyroid drugs. All receptors come from a female donor with Graves disease. Both conserved end residues are part of each CDR3. The D gene is left open where the match is weak. Not every row has a clone size; where given, it reads once, few, many or a size class.

d_call j_call v_call clone_size cdr3_nt cdr3_aa
NA TRBJ1-2 TRBV12-3/TRBV12-4 NA TGTGCCAGCAGGGAGGACACTGACTATGGCTACACCTTC CASREDTDYGYTF
TRBD1 TRBJ2-2 TRBV27 NA TGTGCCAGCAGTTCAAGGACAGGGGGTACGACCGGGGAGCTGTTTTTT CASSSRTGGTTGELFF
NA TRBJ1-5 TRBV2 NA TGTGCCAGCAGCGGGGCGGGGGTTGGCAATCAGCCCCAGCATTTT CASSGAGVGNQPQHF
NA TRBJ2-7 TRBV6-1 NA TGTGCCAGCAAAACAGATGGTATGTTGGCAGGTCAGGAGCAGTACTTC CASKTDGMLAGQEQYF
NA TRBJ2-4 TRBV20-1 NA TGCAGTGCTAGAGTGGCAGGGGTGGGCAAAAACATTCAGTACTTC CSARVAGVGKNIQYF
NA TRBJ1-2 TRBV9 NA TGTGCCAGCCCGCGAGGGGCAGGCAACTATGGCTACACCTTC CASPRGAGNYGYTF
NA TRBJ1-2 TRBV11-2 NA TGTGCCAGCAGCTTAGTACAGGGCGTTAGTGGCTACACCTTC CASSLVQGVSGYTF
TRBD1 TRBJ1-5 TRBV12-3/TRBV12-4 many TGTGCCAGCAGTGGAGACAGGGGTGGCAATCAGCCCCAGCATTTT CASSGDRGGNQPQHF
TRBD2 TRBJ2-2 TRBV30 once TGTGCCTGGACCCTACGTCGCCGGACTAGCGGGAGTAGCACCGGGGAGCTGTTTTTT CAWTLRRRTSGSSTGELFF
NA TRBJ1-5 TRBV30 NA TGTGCCTGGAGTGTACGAGGGGATCAGCCCCAGCATTTT CAWSVRGDQPQHF
NA TRBJ1-2 TRBV12-3/TRBV12-4 many TGTGCCAGCAGTTTTGGGCACGCCCGGAAGGGCTACACCTTC CASSFGHARKGYTF
NA TRBJ1-6 TRBV27 many TGTGCCAGCAGTTTAAGGGATAGATCACCCCTCCACTTT CASSLRDRSPLHF
NA TRBJ1-1 TRBV20-1 many TGCAGTGCTAGATCACCCGGTGTGAACACTGAAGCTTTCTTT CSARSPGVNTEAFF
NA TRBJ2-5 TRBV20-1 NA TGCAGTGCTAGCTCTGCTGCGCTTGGGGAGACCCAGTACTTC CSASSAALGETQYF
NA TRBJ1-2 TRBV29-1 few TGCAGCGTTGAAGATCGTTTAGGGGCAGGGGACTATGGCTACACCTTC CSVEDRLGAGDYGYTF
TRBD2 TRBJ2-7 TRBV28 many TGTGCCAGCACCCAGGGACTAGTAGGACCCTACGAGCAGTACTTC CASTQGLVGPYEQYF
TRBD2 TRBJ2-2 TRBV11-2 NA TGTGCCAGCAGCTTGGGACTAGCGGGAGGTTTAGCCGGGGAGCTGTTTTTT CASSLGLAGGLAGELFF
NA TRBJ1-5 TRBV20-1 NA TGCAGTGCTAGAGATCAGCTGGAGGGGGTGGGCAATCAGCCCCAGCATTTT CSARDQLEGVGNQPQHF
NA TRBJ2-6 TRBV12-3/TRBV12-4 few TGTGCCAGCAGCGCCGGGACCTCCGCCTCTGGGGCCAACGTCCTGACTTTC CASSAGTSASGANVLTF
NA TRBJ1-2 TRBV6-1 NA TGTGCCAGCAGACCACAGGGTTATGGCTACACCTTC CASRPQGYGYTF
TRBD1 TRBJ1-2 TRBV2 many TGTGCCAGCAGTCGGGAGGACAGGGGCGGTGGCTACACCTTC CASSREDRGGGYTF
TRBD2 TRBJ2-5 TRBV6-1 few TGTGCCAGCTCGACTAGCGGGAGGGCCCGGGAGACCCAGTACTTC CASSTSGRARETQYF
NA TRBJ1-1 TRBV12-3/TRBV12-4 many TGCGCCAGCGGAGGGGGCACTGAAGCTTTCTTT CASGGGTEAFF
NA TRBJ1-5 TRBV6-1 few TGTGCCAGCAGTGAAGGACGGAGGAAGCCCCAGCATTTT CASSEGRRKPQHF
NA TRBJ1-2 TRBV6-1 many TGTGCCAGCAGGAACCTAGAGGGAGGTCTTTATGGCTACACCTTC CASRNLEGGLYGYTF
NA TRBJ1-3 TRBV28 few TGTGCCAGCAGTTTCGGGCGGCGGGGAAACACCATATATTTT CASSFGRRGNTIYF
NA TRBJ2-5 TRBV20-1 few TGCAGTGCTGGCATGGGGGCCCAAAGGGGGACCCAGTACTTC CSAGMGAQRGTQYF
NA TRBJ1-6 TRBV6-2/TRBV6-3 few TGTGCCAGCAGTTACGAACCCCAGAGGACAGCTGGGGGGCCCCTCCACTTT CASSYEPQRTAGGPLHF
NA TRBJ1-1 TRBV11-2 NA TGTGCCAGCAGCATTCAGACAAGGGCCCCTGAAGCTTTCTTT CASSIQTRAPEAFF
NA TRBJ1-2 TRBV12-3/TRBV12-4 once TGTGCCAGCAGTCTTGGGGCGACAGGCTACACCTTC CASSLGATGYTF
NA TRBJ2-7 TRBV6-2/TRBV6-3 many TGTGCCAGCGGAACCGGGCAGGGTGGTTACGAGCAGTACTTC CASGTGQGGYEQYF
TRBD1 TRBJ1-2 TRBV6-1 many TGTGCCAGCAGCGGGACAGGGACTTTTGACTATGGCTACACCTTC CASSGTGTFDYGYTF
NA TRBJ1-1 TRBV20-1 NA TGCAGTGCCCAGGCCAACACTGAAGCTTTCTTT CSAQANTEAFF
NA TRBJ1-3 TRBV7-2 NA TGTGCCAGCAGCGCCGAGACAGCCATTGGAAACACCATATATTTT CASSAETAIGNTIYF
NA TRBJ2-2 TRBV27 few TGTGCCAGCACCGTGACTCCCGCCGGGGAGCTGTTTTTT CASTVTPAGELFF
TRBD1 TRBJ2-7 TRBV2 NA TGTGCCAGCAACGGACAGGGGGGGTACGAGCAGTACTTC CASNGQGGYEQYF
NA TRBJ2-7 TRBV28 few TGTGCCAGCAGTTACAGGGAGGGGTATTACGAGCAGTACTTC CASSYREGYYEQYF
NA TRBJ2-7 TRBV12-3/TRBV12-4 many TGTGCCAGCAGTCCATTACAGGGAGGCGAGCAGTACTTC CASSPLQGGEQYF
NA TRBJ1-5 TRBV19 few TGTGCCACCAACGCAGGGGCGAGCAATCAGCCCCAGCATTTT CATNAGASNQPQHF
NA TRBJ2-1 TRBV6-5 NA TGTGCCAGCAGTTACGTGAGGGGGTTGAGTCGGCATGAGCAGTTCTTC CASSYVRGLSRHEQFF
TRBD1 TRBJ1-1 TRBV12-3/TRBV12-4 many TGTGCCAGCAGTCCGGGACAGGGGAACACTGAAGCTTTCTTT CASSPGQGNTEAFF
NA TRBJ2-7 TRBV7-2 few TGTGCCAGCAGCTTGCAGTCGAGACCCCCAAACTACGAGCAGTACTTC CASSLQSRPPNYEQYF
TRBD2 TRBJ2-5 TRBV5-4 NA TGTGCCAGCAGCTCGCGAAGGGAGACTAGCGTCCACCAAGAGACCCAGTACTTC CASSSRRETSVHQETQYF
NA TRBJ2-4 TRBV5-1 NA TGCGCCAGCAGCCCCGAACGGATACTAGTAAACATTCAGTACTTC CASSPERILVNIQYF